Below are 6 T cell receptor beta chains sequenced from a single sample in a study of early T cells in non-severe SARS-CoV-2 infection. Using its own MiXCR run on the 5' RACE reads, TCRdb lists one record per CDR3 protein. The sample includes under 80,000 distinct CDR3 sequences, around 10% seen only once; the top ten take 3% to 4.5%. The sequencing sample was made of whole blood. These receptors were taken from an adult who was a healthcare worker with PCR-confirmed SARS-CoV-2 infection or an uninfected control (not recorded which).

This clonotype was found many times. This rearrangement joins TRBV20-1 to TRBJ2-1, with TRBD1 matching 9 bases. Per the germline V gene, CDR1 is DFQATT and CDR2 is SNEGSKA (reference sequence). The CDR3 is 13 residues long. J lost 8 bases, V lost 5 bases, and 7 bases had no gene match. CDR3 region: CSALRDRVYEQFF. As DNA, the CDR3 is TGCAGTGCTCTCCGGGACAGGGTATATGAGCAGTTCTTC.

This clonotype was counted ten times or more. The junction departs from the called germline gene at one end, perhaps through a read error. This chain links TRBV27 with TRBJ2-1; 9 bases line up with TRBD2. Germline V lookup: CDR1 MNHEY, CDR2 SMNVEV (reference sequence). This CDR3 spans 16 amino acids. CDR3 in amino acids: CASGRTSGGLYSEQFF. As DNA, the CDR3 is TGTGCCAGCGGCAGAACCAGCGGGGGGCTTTACAGTGAGCAGTTCTTC.

The CDR3 DNA reads TGCAGCGTTGCCTCTGGCACCGGGGAGCTGTTTTTT. Protein sequence: CSVASGTGELFF. The chain uses TRBV29-1 and TRBJ2-2; D is unresolved. V was trimmed by 4 bases and J by 4 bases, leaving 7 bases between them. From germline, CDR1 is SQVTM and CDR2 ANQGSEA. This CDR3 region has 12 residues.

This clonotype was found many times. V gene TRBV6-5 combines with J gene TRBJ1-2; 11 bases match TRBD1. V gave up 5 bases and J gave up 4 bases; unmatched junction bases: 3. This CDR3 has 14 amino acids. Germline V gene data show CDR1 as MNHEY and CDR2 as SVGAGI. This CDR3 is CASSPGTGGYGYTF. CDR3 DNA: TGTGCCAGCAGTCCGGGGACAGGGGGCTATGGCTACACCTTC.

This clonotype has at least ten counts. The chain uses TRBV27 and TRBJ2-7; D is possibly TRBD1 or TRBD2 (5 bases each). CDR3 length equals 15 residues. The V end was cut by 4 bases, the J end by 5 bases, with 18 bases between. Looked up from germline, CDR1 is MNHEY and CDR2 is SMNVEV (reference sequence). CDR3 sequence (DNA): TGTGCCAGCAGTTCCCGGGGCCGAGGAATCGACGAGCAGTACTTC. Translation: CASSSRGRGIDEQYF.

V gene TRBV5-1 combines with J gene TRBJ2-1; TRBD1 matches 9 bases. V lost 3 bases and J lost 0; bases outside the gene matches: 7. This CDR3 has 17 amino acids. CDR1 is SGHRS, CDR2 YFSETQ, per germline. CDR3 region: CASSWGSTGGSYNEQFF. CDR3 DNA sequence: TGCGCCAGCAGCTGGGGTTCGACAGGGGGCTCCTACAATGAGCAGTTCTTC.